The 20 T cell receptor beta chains reported below all come from one sample, sequenced in a study of blood T cell repertoires in COVID-19. The data were produced by immunoSEQ multiplex PCR, yet TCRdb's version contains in-frame clones alone and is incomplete. There are some 190,000 clones in the sample; just over 85% occur only once, and more than 1.4% lies in the top ten. Sequencing used peripheral blood. These receptors were obtained from a man aged 18 to 29 with active or convalescent COVID-19.

The chain joins TRBV4-3 to TRBJ2-2; 7 positions match TRBD1. V trimming: 0 bases; J trimming: 1 base; junction bases outside the gene matches: 11. Germline V gives CDR1 LGHNA, CDR2 YSLEER. There are 19 residues in the CDR3. The CDR3 is CASSQEDTGDHMNTGELFF. The CDR3 nucleotides read TGCGCCAGCAGCCAAGAGGATACAGGGGACCATATGAACACCGGGGAGCTGTTTTTT.

The chain's CDR3 is CASSLNRGDTEAFF. CDR3 sequence (DNA): TGTGCCAGCAGCTTAAACAGGGGCGACACTGAAGCTTTCTTT. The V gene is TRBV7-3, the J gene TRBJ1-1; 7 positions match TRBD1. Trimming at V came to 1 base and at J to 3 bases, leaving 2 bases not matched to a gene. The CDR3 spans 14 residues. Germline CDR1 reads SGHTA; CDR2 reads FQGTGA.

The chain combines TRBV4-2 with TRBJ2-7; 10 nucleotides match TRBD2. V was clipped by 1 base and J by 4 bases; unmatched bases: 7. CDR3 size: 16 residues. From germline, CDR1 is LGHNA and CDR2 YNFKEQ. The CDR3: CASSQGSGTSVYEQYF. CDR3 coding DNA: TGTGCCAGCAGCCAAGGAAGCGGGACTAGCGTGTACGAGCAGTACTTC.

The chain combines TRBV6-5 with TRBJ1-2, with 9 positions matching TRBD1. V shed 2 bases, J shed 4 bases, and the junction held 8 bases outside the gene matches. This CDR3 is built from 16 residues. The germline gives CDR1 MNHEY, CDR2 SVGAGI. CDR3 region: CASSYTTGGGSYGYTF. The DNA of the CDR3 is TGTGCCAGCAGTTACACGACAGGGGGTGGTTCCTATGGCTACACCTTC.

The chain joins TRBV10-2 to TRBJ2-3; TRBD2 matches at 9 bases. V shed 3 bases, J shed 2 bases, and the junction held 6 bases outside the gene matches. The CDR3 loop spans 16 amino acids. Germline V gene sequence: CDR1 WSHSY, CDR2 SAAADI. Here the CDR3 DNA reads TGCGCCAGCAGTGACCTGGGCGGGAGGGCCACAGATACGCAGTATTTT. Translating gives CASSDLGGRATDTQYF.

The genes are TRBV19 and TRBJ2-2; 7 bases line up with TRBD2. Looked up from germline, CDR1 is LNHDA and CDR2 is SQIVND (reference sequence). This CDR3 contains 17 residues. V was pared by 3 bases and J by 4 bases, with 11 bases of the junction left unmatched. For the CDR3, the DNA is TGTGCCAGTAGTATTATCCGGACTAGACAAGTCACCGGGGAGCTGTTTTTT. Protein: CASSIIRTRQVTGELFF.

Details on this clone: This sample also contains other DNA sequences that code for the same CDR3. The chain joins TRBV18 to TRBJ2-7; D is perhaps TRBD1 (5 bases). This CDR3 has 14 residues. Trimming cost V 2 bases and J 3 bases, with 11 bases left between them. Germline lookup yields CDR1 KGHSH and CDR2 LQKENI. The CDR3 is CASSPGQGYYEQYF. As DNA, the CDR3 is TGTGCCAGCTCACCAGGGCAGGGATACTACGAGCAGTACTTC. Full variable domain (rest looked up from reference TRBV18 and TRBJ2-7): NAGVMQNPRHLVRRRGQEARLRCSPMKGHSHVYWYRQLPEEGLKFMVYLQKENIIDESGMPKERFSAEFPKEGPSILRIQQVVRGDSAAYFCASSPGQGYYEQYFGPGTRLTVT.

The chain combines TRBV11-3 with TRBJ2-7; tentatively, D is TRBD1 (6 bases). There are 13 residues in the CDR3. Between the trimmed V and J ends, which lost 1 base and 5 bases, there was a span of 9 bases. From germline, CDR1 is SGHNT and CDR2 YENEEA. For the CDR3, the DNA is TGTGCCAGCAGCTTAGTCAGGGGCCACGAGCAGTACTTC. Its protein is CASSLVRGHEQYF.

The rearrangement joins TRBV19 to TRBJ1-5; a weak D match, TRBD1 (5 bases). The V and J ends lost 8 bases and 3 bases respectively, with 17 bases between them. Germline V lookup: CDR1 LNHDA, CDR2 SQIVND (reference sequence). The CDR3 length is 15 residues. CDR3 amino acids: CASSPPPGYNQPQHF. For the CDR3, the DNA is TGTGCCAGTTCGCCACCCCCAGGGTACAATCAGCCCCAGCATTTT.

The gene calls are TRBV6-4 and TRBJ1-3; 8 bases agree with TRBD1. The length of the CDR3 is 14 residues. The ends lost 5 bases at V and 4 bases at J; junction bases unmatched: 4. Per the germline V gene, CDR1 is MRHNA and CDR2 is SNTAGT. As DNA, the CDR3 is TGTGCCAGCAGTCTCAGGGGGCGGGGAAACACCATATATTTT. Its protein product is CASSLRGRGNTIYF.

V usage is TRBV6-5 and J usage is TRBJ2-2, with D hard to call. Germline loops: CDR1 MNHEY, CDR2 SVGAGI. The CDR3 runs to 12 residues. Trimming took 5 bases from V and 3 from J, leaving 4 bases between them. In DNA form, the CDR3 reads TGTGCCAGCAGTCGAGACACCGGGGAGCTGTTTTTT. Its protein product is CASSRDTGELFF.

The V and J genes are TRBV11-3 and TRBJ1-6, with D tentatively TRBD1 (5 bases). V was clipped by 5 bases and J by 6 bases, with 11 bases between them. The germline V gene has CDR1 SGHNT and CDR2 YENEEA. This CDR3 comprises 14 residues. CDR3 residues: CASSLGQSNSPLHF. The CDR3 DNA reads as TGTGCCAGCAGCCTGGGGCAGAGTAATTCACCCCTCCACTTT.

The gene calls are TRBV27 and TRBJ1-2; D perhaps matches TRBD1 (6 bases). Germline-derived CDR1 and CDR2 are MNHEY and SMNVEV (reference sequence). The CDR3 runs to 13 residues. The V and J ends lost 6 bases and 6 bases respectively, with 14 bases between them. The CDR3 nucleotides read TGTGCCAGCAGCTTAGGGGGGACGGATGGCTACACCTTC. Encoded protein: CASSLGGTDGYTF.

The chain is built from TRBV19 and TRBJ2-7; 9 bases agree with TRBD1. The CDR3 runs to 15 residues. Germline-derived CDR1 and CDR2 are LNHDA and SQIVND (reference sequence). The trim removed 3 bases at V and 3 bases at J, leaving 6 bases unmatched. The DNA for the CDR3 is TGTGCCAGTAGTATCGAGACAGGGGGATTCTACGAGCAGTACTTC. Amino acid sequence: CASSIETGGFYEQYF. Using reference TRBV19 and TRBJ2-7 for the parts outside the CDR3, the full variable domain is DGGITQSPKYLFRKEGQNVTLSCEQNLNHDAMYWYRQDPGQGLRLIYYSQIVNDFQKGDIAEGYSVSREKKESFPLTVTSAQKNPTAFYLCASSIETGGFYEQYFGPGTRLTVT.

This clone was counted between two and nine times. The chain combines TRBV12-5 with TRBJ2-1; 10 bases agree with TRBD1. The length of the CDR3 is 14 residues. The V gene end was trimmed by 5 bases and the J gene end by 8 bases; junction bases not matched to a gene: 6. Germline V gene sequence: CDR1 LGHNT, CDR2 FRNRAP. CDR3: CASGPGQGGDEQFF. CDR3 sequence (DNA): TGTGCTAGTGGTCCCGGACAGGGGGGGGATGAGCAGTTCTTC.

This sequence joins TRBV28 and TRBJ1-2, with 10 positions matching TRBD1. This CDR3 contains 15 residues. Germline CDR1 reads MDHEN; CDR2 reads SYDVKM. Trimming took 6 bases from V and 6 from J; bases not matched to a gene: 10. CDR3 protein: CASSLYGTGADGYTF. CDR3 nucleotide sequence: TGTGCCAGCAGCCTGTATGGGACAGGGGCGGATGGCTACACCTTC.

This chain links TRBV5-5 with TRBJ2-7; D is perhaps TRBD2 (6 bases). Trimming took 4 bases from V and 4 from J, leaving 12 bases between them. This CDR3 is 13 amino acids long. Germline CDR1 SGHKS, CDR2 YYEKEE (reference sequence). The CDR3 spells CASSPLASYEQYF. The CDR3 nucleotides read TGTGCCAGCAGCCCTCTAGCGAGTTACGAGCAGTACTTC.

The chain is built from TRBV10-2 and TRBJ2-1; 7 positions match TRBD2. The CDR3 spans 14 residues. Trimming cost V 2 bases and J 10 bases; bases outside gene matches: 8. Germline CDR1 reads WSHSY; CDR2 reads SAAADI. The CDR3 loop reads CASSEVTSVDEQFF. The CDR3, as DNA: TGCGCCAGCAGTGAGGTAACTAGCGTAGACGAGCAGTTCTTC.

The count of this clone is one. The V gene is TRBV4-2, the J gene TRBJ2-5, with 7 bases that match TRBD1. The CDR3 has 15 residues. The J segment lost 4 bases and the V segment lost 1 base, leaving 6 bases of the junction unmatched. Germline V gene lookup returns CDR1 LGHNA and CDR2 YNFKEQ. CDR3 sequence (DNA): TGTGCCAGCAGCCAAGGGGCAGGGGGTGGAGAGACCCAGTACTTC. Protein product: CASSQGAGGGETQYF.

This CDR3 is CAWSDTGGRVLEQYF. The CDR3 DNA sequence: TGTGCCTGGAGTGATACGGGAGGGCGGGTCCTGGAGCAGTACTTC. The chain combines TRBV30 with TRBJ2-7; 8 bases map to TRBD2. The CDR3 sequence is 15 residues long. J lost 7 bases, V lost 1 base, and 12 bases had no gene match. Germline lookup yields CDR1 GTSNPN and CDR2 SVGIG (reference sequence).